The entry below describes one T cell receptor beta chain. It has no known antigen specificity. Base qualities are not provided; no much larger clone lies one nucleotide away. The receptor library was made with the immunoSEQ multiplex PCR assay. The immuneACCESS repertoire file appears here via TCRdb, limited to in-frame rearrangements. These files lack a portion of the clones; in checked studies, under half of the deficit traces to unresolved V genes, and the cause of the others is not known. The sample table lists about 110,000 clones, approximately 81% of them with a count of one. 2% to 2.5% of the sample is taken by the ten largest. This specimen belongs to a study of radiotherapy plus CTLA-4 blockade in lung cancer (dated by TCRdb to about 2018). Regarding the study in general: Among enrolled patients, roughly 20% had an objective response and 30% to 35% reached disease control.

In this study, focal radiation therapy paired with CTLA-4 blockade (ipilimumab) was tested in patients who had chemo-refractory metastatic non-small-cell lung cancer. CDR1 and CDR2 (SGHTA, FQGTGA) derive from the germline V gene. From the cysteine through the phenylalanine, the CDR3 covers 14 amino acids. This entry keeps only the CDR3 DNA: 42 bases, framed from base 1. The junction carries 14 bases between V and J, which are trimmed by 4 bases and 7 bases respectively. The paper's findings and limits, for the study overall: After treatment with radiotherapy and ipilimumab, TCR clones that originated in tumors expanded in peripheral blood. Increased serum interferon-beta after radiation, together with early dynamic changes in blood T cell clones, were reported to be the strongest predictors of response.

Here the chain combines TRBV7-3 and TRBJ2-1; the D gene is possibly TRBD2, with 6 bases matching. Source: peripheral blood, taken from a patient treated with radiotherapy plus ipilimumab. This TCR was recovered from a human donor with non-small cell lung cancer that progressed on radiotherapy plus ipilimumab. Some clones in this sample may be carry-over from other donors' samples. For the CDR3, the sequence is CASSSNPGLNEQFF. The DNA sequence follows: TGTGCCAGCAGCTCTAATCCTGGACTAAATGAGCAGTTCTTC.